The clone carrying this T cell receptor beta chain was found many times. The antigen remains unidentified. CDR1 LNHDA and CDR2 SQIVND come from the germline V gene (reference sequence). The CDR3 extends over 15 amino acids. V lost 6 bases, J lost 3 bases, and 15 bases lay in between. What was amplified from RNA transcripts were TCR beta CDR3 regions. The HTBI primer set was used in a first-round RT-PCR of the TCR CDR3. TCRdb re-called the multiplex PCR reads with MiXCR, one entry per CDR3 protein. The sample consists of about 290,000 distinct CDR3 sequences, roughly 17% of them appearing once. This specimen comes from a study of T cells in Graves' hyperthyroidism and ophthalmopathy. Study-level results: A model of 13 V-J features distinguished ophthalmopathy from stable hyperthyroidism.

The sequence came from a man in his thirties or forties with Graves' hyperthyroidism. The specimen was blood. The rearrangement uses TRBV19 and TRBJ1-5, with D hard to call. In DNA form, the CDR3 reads TGTGCCAGTAGCCTCATCGTAAAGGACAATCAGCCCCAGCATTTT. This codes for CASSLIVKDNQPQHF.